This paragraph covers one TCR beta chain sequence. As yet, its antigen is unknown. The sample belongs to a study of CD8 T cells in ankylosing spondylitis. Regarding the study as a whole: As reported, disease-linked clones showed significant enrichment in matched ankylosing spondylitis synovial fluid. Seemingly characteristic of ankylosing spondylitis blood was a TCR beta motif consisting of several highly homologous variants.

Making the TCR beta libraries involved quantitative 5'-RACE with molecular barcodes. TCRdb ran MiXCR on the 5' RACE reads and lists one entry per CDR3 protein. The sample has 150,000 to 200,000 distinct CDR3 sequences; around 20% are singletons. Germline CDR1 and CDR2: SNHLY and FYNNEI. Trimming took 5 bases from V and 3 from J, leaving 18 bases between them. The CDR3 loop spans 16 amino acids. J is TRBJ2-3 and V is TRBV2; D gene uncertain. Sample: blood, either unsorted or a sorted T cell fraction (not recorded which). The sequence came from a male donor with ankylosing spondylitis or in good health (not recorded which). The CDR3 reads CASSTADLVGTDTQYF. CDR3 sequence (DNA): TGTGCCAGCAGTACGGCCGACTTAGTTGGGACAGATACGCAGTATTTT.